Listed below are T cell receptor beta chains from one sample, sequenced in a study of cytomegalovirus exposure and HLA in healthy donors. The data were produced by immunoSEQ multiplex PCR, yet TCRdb's version contains in-frame clones alone and is incomplete. This sample has 100,000 or so clones; 60% to 85% occur once, and the top ten carry approximately 5.6%. The sample consisted of PBMCs. These receptors came from a male donor in good health and CMV-seronegative. Each CDR3 is given with its conserved first and last residue. Each record gives: J gene, CDR3 length, clone size, V gene, D gene, CDR3 protein, CDR3 DNA. A D gene is named only where the DNA matches it firmly. The size of a clone is reported for some rows only, either as once, few or many, or as a class for expanded clones.

>TRBJ2-4|13|.|TRBV28|.
CASTGGTKNIQYF
TGTGCCAGCACCGGGGGGACAAAAAACATTCAGTACTTC
>TRBJ2-5|15|.|TRBV6-4|TRBD2
CASSGTSYLQETQYF
TGTGCCAGCAGTGGGACTAGCTACTTACAAGAGACCCAGTACTTC
>TRBJ2-7|17|once|TRBV13|.
CASSGQNTVKSSYEQYF
TGTGCCAGCAGCGGCCAAAATACAGTAAAGAGCTCCTACGAGCAGTACTTC
>TRBJ2-7|17|.|TRBV7-9|TRBD2
CASSPRTSGPLLYEQYF
TGTGCCAGCAGCCCACGGACTAGCGGGCCTCTCCTCTACGAGCAGTACTTC
>TRBJ2-7|15|.|TRBV9|TRBD1
CASSAGGTGDYEQYF
TGTGCCAGCAGCGCAGGGGGGACAGGGGACTACGAGCAGTACTTC
>TRBJ2-2|16|.|TRBV10-1|TRBD2
CASSEGLAGPTGELFF
TGCGCCAGCAGTGAGGGGCTAGCGGGCCCCACCGGGGAGCTGTTTTTT
>TRBJ2-5|13|.|TRBV7-9|.
CASSASGQETQYF
TGTGCCAGCAGCGCCAGCGGGCAAGAGACCCAGTACTTC
>TRBJ2-2|12|.|TRBV2|.
CASRENTGELFF
TGTGCCAGCCGGGAAAACACCGGGGAGCTGTTTTTT
>TRBJ1-2|15|.|TRBV13|.
CASSPRLPEAGGYTF
TGTGCCAGCAGCCCCCGTCTCCCGGAGGCGGGTGGCTACACCTTC
>TRBJ2-7|17|.|TRBV5-1|TRBD2
CASSPGTSGIPSYEQYF
TGCGCCAGCAGCCCGGGGACTAGCGGGATACCCTCCTACGAGCAGTACTTC
>TRBJ2-7|14|few|TRBV18|.
CASSPVGGPYEQYF
TGTGCCAGCTCACCCGTGGGAGGCCCCTACGAGCAGTACTTC
>TRBJ1-1|14|.|TRBV10-3|.
CAIRTGTENTEAFF
TGTGCCATCAGAACCGGGACTGAGAACACTGAAGCTTTCTTT
>TRBJ2-7|13|few|TRBV7-9|.
CASSSGTSYEQYF
TGTGCCAGCAGCTCAGGAACCTCCTACGAGCAGTACTTC
>TRBJ2-4|14|.|TRBV25-1|TRBD2
CASSEYASGDIQYF
TGTGCCAGCAGTGAATATGCTAGCGGGGACATTCAGTACTTC
>TRBJ2-3|15|.|TRBV6-6|.
CASSPQQGRADTQYF
TGTGCCAGCAGTCCCCAGCAGGGGCGGGCAGATACGCAGTATTTT
>TRBJ1-2|13|.|TRBV11-2|.
CASSNSPLYGYTF
TGTGCCAGCAGCAACAGCCCCCTGTATGGCTACACCTTC
>TRBJ2-7|15|.|TRBV7-3|TRBD2
CASSLMAAGESEQYF
TGTGCCAGCAGCTTAATGGCGGCGGGAGAATCCGAGCAGTACTTC
>TRBJ1-1|14|.|TRBV27|TRBD1
CASSLSGQGGEAFF
TGTGCCAGCAGTTTATCAGGGCAGGGGGGAGAAGCTTTCTTT
>TRBJ2-7|15|.|TRBV5-1|TRBD1
CASSHGDRANNEQYF
TGCGCCAGCAGCCACGGGGACAGGGCTAATAACGAGCAGTACTTC
>TRBJ1-4|13|.|TRBV6-6|.
CASVTRVNEKLFF
TGTGCCAGCGTTACCAGGGTAAATGAAAAACTGTTTTTT
>TRBJ1-2|13|.|TRBV5-1|.
CASSVDGGRGYTF
TGCGCCAGCAGCGTGGACGGCGGCCGCGGCTACACCTTC
>TRBJ1-5|14|.|TRBV29-1|TRBD1
CSVGDRDGGQPQHF
TGCAGCGTGGGGGACAGGGATGGGGGTCAGCCCCAGCATTTT
>TRBJ2-1|13|.|TRBV7-9|TRBD2
CASSLAGGNEQFF
TGTGCCAGCAGCTTAGCCGGGGGGAATGAGCAGTTCTTC
>TRBJ2-7|15|.|TRBV7-2|TRBD2
CASSLLLAANYEQYF
TGTGCCAGCAGCCTACTCCTAGCGGCTAACTACGAGCAGTACTTC
>TRBJ1-6|15|.|TRBV6-5|.
CASSSGTSGGSPLHF
TGTGCCAGCAGCTCCGGGACCTCGGGGGGTTCACCCCTCCACTTT
>TRBJ2-4|15|.|TRBV27|TRBD2
CASTRLAGAGNIQYF
TGTGCCAGCACCCGACTAGCGGGGGCGGGGAACATTCAGTACTTC
>TRBJ1-4|14|few|TRBV5-5|.
CASSLDGTNEKLFF
TGTGCCAGCAGCTTGGACGGGACTAATGAAAAACTGTTTTTT
>TRBJ1-2|13|.|TRBV6-5|.
CASTSRSNYGYTF
TGTGCCAGCACCAGCAGGTCTAACTATGGCTACACCTTC
>TRBJ2-1|16|once|TRBV28|TRBD2
CASSSATSGVYNEQFF
TGTGCCAGCAGTTCCGCGACTAGCGGGGTCTACAATGAGCAGTTCTTC
>TRBJ2-3|17|.|TRBV23-1|.
CASTRRRGREQLDTQYF
TGCGCCAGCACCCGAAGGAGGGGGCGGGAACAGTTGGATACGCAGTATTTT
>TRBJ1-2|13|.|TRBV11-2|.
CASSFTGMGGYTF
TGTGCCAGCAGCTTCACAGGGATGGGGGGCTACACCTTC
>TRBJ2-7|16|.|TRBV4-1|.
CASSQSRGGLSYEQYF
TGCGCCAGCAGCCAATCCCGCGGAGGACTCTCCTACGAGCAGTACTTC
>TRBJ2-3|15|.|TRBV6-4|.
CARYLGGPSTDTQYF
TGTGCCCGCTACTTGGGGGGTCCGAGCACAGATACGCAGTATTTT
>TRBJ1-2|14|.|TRBV18|TRBD1
CASSPRTGMGGYTF
TGTGCCAGCTCACCACGGACAGGGATGGGAGGCTACACCTTC
>TRBJ2-3|15|.|TRBV27|.
CASSPSKRSTDTQYF
TGTGCCAGCAGCCCTTCAAAGCGGAGCACAGATACGCAGTATTTT
>TRBJ1-1|16|.|TRBV5-1|.
CASSLGPGSSNTEAFF
TGCGCCAGCAGCTTGGGCCCTGGCAGTTCGAACACTGAAGCTTTCTTT
>TRBJ2-1|17|.|TRBV5-1|TRBD2
CASSFSWTSGSYNEQFF
TGCGCCAGCAGCTTTTCATGGACTAGCGGCTCCTACAATGAGCAGTTCTTC
>TRBJ2-7|12|.|TRBV11-3|.
CASSSVAYEQYF
TGTGCCAGCAGTAGTGTAGCCTACGAGCAGTACTTC
>TRBJ2-5|13|.|TRBV28|.
CASRKGLQETQYF
TGTGCCAGCAGGAAGGGGTTGCAAGAGACCCAGTACTTC
>TRBJ2-7|15|few|TRBV5-6|TRBD1
CASSLAGGAAYEQYF
TGTGCCAGCAGCTTGGCAGGGGGCGCTGCCTACGAGCAGTACTTC
>TRBJ2-5|15|.|TRBV5-1|.
CASSSPQGGSETQYF
TGCGCCAGCAGCTCACCACAGGGAGGGTCCGAGACCCAGTACTTC
>TRBJ1-2|15|.|TRBV13|TRBD1
CASSSRQGTNYGYTF
TGTGCCAGCAGCTCCCGACAGGGGACTAACTATGGCTACACCTTC
>TRBJ1-5|13|.|TRBV30|TRBD1
CALQGDGNQPQHF
TGTGCCTTACAGGGGGATGGCAATCAGCCCCAGCATTTT
>TRBJ1-3|17|.|TRBV9|TRBD1
CASSVGGTGLSGNTIYF
TGTGCCAGCAGCGTAGGCGGGACAGGACTCTCTGGAAACACCATATATTTT